Below, one TCR beta chain is given with its context. What it binds is unknown. The PCR was carried out with 60 Vbeta primers and 13 Jbeta primers. Produced via immunoSEQ multiplex PCR; TCRdb's table is partial and in-frame only. The data show over 100,000 clones, 80% to 85% seen once. This sample was included in a study of cytomegalovirus exposure and HLA in healthy donors. Across the study: Among about 190 million T cells, an earlier analysis found 117 million unique TCR beta sequences.

The study, taken as a whole, reports: TCR association rates varied by HLA locus in a later analysis, with DRB1 highest and HLA-C lowest.

This CDR3 is 14 amino acids long. Germline CDR1 SGHDT, CDR2 YYEEEE. The ends lost 0 bases at V and 1 base at J; junction bases unmatched: 0. V and J are TRBV5-6 and TRBJ1-1, with TRBD1 matching over 7 bases. The receptor comes from a woman aged 25-40 years in good health and CMV-seronegative. Sequenced sample: PBMCs. For the CDR3, the DNA is TGTGCCAGCAGCTTGGGGGACAGGAACACTGAAGCTTTCTTT. Translated: CASSLGDRNTEAFF.